Listed below are T cell receptor beta chains from one sample, sequenced in a study of cytomegalovirus exposure and HLA in healthy donors. Clones were sequenced by immunoSEQ multiplex PCR, and TCRdb holds only the in-frame ones, with some missing. The table records some 200,000 clones, 75% to 80% of them present only once. Source material: PBMCs. These receptors originate from a female donor in good health and CMV-seronegative. Both conserved end residues are part of each CDR3. The D gene is left open where the match is weak. Size tells how often a clone was seen (once, few, many) or the class of an expanded clone, and some rows leave it out.

CDR3 | DNA | length | size | V | D | J
CASSLVSFRGESYGYTF | TGTGCCAGCAGCTTAGTCTCCTTCCGGGGAGAATCCTATGGCTACACCTTC | 17 | NA | TRBV11-3 | NA | TRBJ1-2
CASSLALGGSTEAFF | TGTGCCAGCAGCTTGGCGTTGGGGGGAAGCACTGAAGCTTTCTTT | 15 | NA | TRBV5-8 | NA | TRBJ1-1
CASSPAGGFVYGYTF | TGTGCCAGCTCACCAGCAGGGGGGTTTGTCTATGGCTACACCTTC | 15 | NA | TRBV18 | TRBD1 | TRBJ1-2
CASSPNQPYEQYF | TGTGCCAGCAGCCCTAACCAACCCTACGAGCAGTACTTC | 13 | NA | TRBV7-2 | NA | TRBJ2-7
CASSSGQGAKNIQYF | TGTGCCAGCAGCTCGGGACAGGGGGCTAAAAACATTCAGTACTTC | 15 | NA | TRBV7-6 | TRBD1 | TRBJ2-4
CASSVVGKGLEDTQYF | TGTGCCAGCAGCGTAGTAGGTAAAGGACTAGAGGATACGCAGTATTTT | 16 | NA | TRBV9 | TRBD2 | TRBJ2-3
CAVSDSTDTQYF | TGTGCCGTTAGCGACAGCACAGATACGCAGTATTTT | 12 | NA | TRBV11-1 | NA | TRBJ2-3
CASSSEANTGELFF | TGTGCCAGCAGCTCGGAGGCGAACACCGGGGAGCTGTTTTTT | 14 | once | TRBV5-4 | NA | TRBJ2-2
CASSLAPGYQILNTEAFF | TGTGCCAGCAGCTTAGCCCCCGGGTACCAGATACTGAACACTGAAGCTTTCTTT | 18 | NA | TRBV7-9 | NA | TRBJ1-1
CAISADRGPVNEQFF | TGTGCCATCAGTGCCGACAGGGGGCCGGTTAATGAGCAGTTCTTC | 15 | NA | TRBV10-3 | TRBD1 | TRBJ2-1
CASSRGLAGGTDTQYF | TGCGCCAGCAGCAGGGGACTAGCGGGGGGCACAGATACGCAGTATTTT | 16 | NA | TRBV5-1 | TRBD2 | TRBJ2-3
CASSATDSYEQYF | TGTGCCAGCAGCGCCACGGACAGTTACGAGCAGTACTTC | 13 | NA | TRBV2 | NA | TRBJ2-7
CSSSLRGGMNTEAFF | TGTTCCAGCAGCTTAAGGGGCGGTATGAACACTGAAGCTTTCTTT | 15 | NA | TRBV7-9 | NA | TRBJ1-1
CASSPRERGDTDTQYF | TGTGCCAGCTCACCACGGGAGCGGGGGGACACAGATACGCAGTATTTT | 16 | NA | TRBV18 | TRBD2 | TRBJ2-3
CASKFGTANTGELFF | TGTGCCAGCAAATTTGGGACAGCGAACACCGGGGAGCTGTTTTTT | 15 | NA | TRBV2 | TRBD1 | TRBJ2-2
CASSLGTGGREQYF | TGCGCCAGCAGCTTGGGGACAGGGGGCCGCGAGCAGTACTTC | 14 | NA | TRBV5-1 | TRBD1 | TRBJ2-7
CASSLGAGAYNSPLHF | TGTGCCAGCAGCTTGGGGGCAGGGGCATATAATTCACCCCTCCACTTT | 16 | NA | TRBV5-6 | NA | TRBJ1-6
CAIFSGELFF | TGTGCCATCTTTTCAGGGGAGCTGTTTTTT | 10 | NA | TRBV10-3 | NA | TRBJ2-2
CASSLSPGQRASEQYF | TGTGCCAGCAGCTTATCGCCGGGACAGAGGGCCTCCGAGCAGTACTTC | 16 | NA | TRBV7-6 | TRBD1 | TRBJ2-7
CASSVANGPDTQYF | TGTGCCAGCAGCGTAGCTAACGGTCCAGATACGCAGTATTTT | 14 | NA | TRBV9 | NA | TRBJ2-3
CSVVPGGSYEQFF | TGCAGCGTTGTTCCGGGAGGGAGCTATGAGCAGTTCTTC | 13 | NA | TRBV29-1 | TRBD2 | TRBJ2-1
CASSPTGGSVEAFF | TGCGCCAGCAGCCCGACAGGGGGCTCGGTTGAAGCTTTCTTT | 14 | NA | TRBV5-1 | TRBD1 | TRBJ1-1
CASSQIQGAKGNQPQHF | TGTGCCAGCAGCCAGATACAGGGGGCGAAGGGCAATCAGCCCCAGCATTTT | 17 | few | TRBV5-6 | TRBD1 | TRBJ1-5
CASSSAAGTGNSPLHF | TGTGCCAGCAGTTCAGCGGCCGGGACAGGGAATTCACCCCTCCACTTT | 16 | NA | TRBV6-5 | TRBD1 | TRBJ1-6
CASSPPGQKETQYF | TGTGCCAGCTCACCACCGGGACAGAAGGAGACCCAGTACTTC | 14 | few | TRBV18 | TRBD1 | TRBJ2-5
CASSEIRGGTGELFF | TGTGCCAGCAGCGAAATTAGAGGGGGCACCGGGGAGCTGTTTTTT | 15 | NA | TRBV28 | NA | TRBJ2-2
CASTPISGPTDTQYF | TGTGCCAGCACCCCGATTAGCGGACCCACAGATACGCAGTATTTT | 15 | NA | TRBV27 | NA | TRBJ2-3
CASSLLAGGQETQYF | TGCGCCAGCAGCTTACTAGCGGGAGGCCAAGAGACCCAGTACTTC | 15 | few | TRBV5-1 | TRBD2 | TRBJ2-5
CASSTQPHYEQYF | TGTGCCAGCAGTACACAGCCTCACTACGAGCAGTACTTC | 13 | NA | TRBV27 | NA | TRBJ2-7
CASLQGTERYEQYF | TGTGCCAGCCTACAGGGGACCGAACGATACGAGCAGTACTTC | 14 | once | TRBV2 | TRBD1 | TRBJ2-7
CATSREGGASNYGYTF | TGTGCCACCAGCAGAGAGGGTGGAGCCTCTAACTATGGCTACACCTTC | 16 | NA | TRBV15 | NA | TRBJ1-2
CASRTSGYEQYF | TGTGCCAGCCGGACTAGCGGATACGAGCAGTACTTC | 12 | NA | TRBV6-5 | TRBD2 | TRBJ2-7
CASSPGVSPDEQYF | TGTGCCAGCTCCCCCGGGGTATCTCCCGACGAGCAGTACTTC | 14 | NA | TRBV5-4 | NA | TRBJ2-7
CATSRGLGGTGNTIYF | TGTGCCACCAGCAGAGGGCTTGGCGGCACTGGAAACACCATATATTTT | 16 | NA | TRBV15 | NA | TRBJ1-3
CASSLAGGSGETQYF | TGTGCCAGCAGCTTAGCAGGGGGTTCGGGAGAGACCCAGTACTTC | 15 | NA | TRBV7-2 | NA | TRBJ2-5
CASSQSGQGLGGELFF | TGCGCCAGCAGTCAATCGGGACAGGGGCTCGGCGGGGAGCTGTTTTTT | 16 | NA | TRBV23-1 | TRBD1 | TRBJ2-2
CASNDSAGGTGTQYF | TGTGCCAGCAATGACTCGGCGGGGGGCACAGGTACGCAGTATTTT | 15 | NA | TRBV6-1 | TRBD2 | TRBJ2-3
CASSLAQTSGAYEQYF | TGCGCCAGCAGCTTGGCCCAGACTAGCGGGGCGTACGAGCAGTACTTC | 16 | NA | TRBV5-1 | TRBD2 | TRBJ2-7
CASSLSHGTGGFEQYF | TGCGCCAGCAGCTTGTCACACGGGACAGGGGGCTTCGAGCAGTACTTC | 16 | NA | TRBV5-1 | TRBD1 | TRBJ2-7
CASSLSREGGEQFF | TGTGCCAGCAGCTTATCGCGGGAGGGAGGCGAGCAGTTCTTC | 14 | NA | TRBV7-3 | TRBD2 | TRBJ2-1
CASSPWDRGGNEQYF | TGTGCCAGTAGTCCTTGGGACAGAGGAGGGAACGAGCAGTACTTC | 15 | NA | TRBV19 | NA | TRBJ2-7
CASNLAGPAGETQYF | TGCGCCAGCAATCTAGCGGGGCCGGCGGGAGAGACCCAGTACTTC | 15 | once | TRBV5-1 | TRBD2 | TRBJ2-5